This record looks at one T cell receptor beta chain sequence and its context. The entry originates in a study of blood T cell repertoires in COVID-19. Looking at the study overall: The origin of the acute and convalescent COVID-19 samples was the United States, Italy and Spain. Sources were T cells, B-cell-depleted T cells, or PBMCs; the material itself was cDNA or gDNA.

The V gene's germline CDR1 is MDHEN and CDR2 SYDVKM. With 6 bases clipped from V and 6 bases from J, the junction kept 12 bases outside the gene matches. This CDR3 is built from 16 residues. Profiled with immunoSEQ multiplex PCR; TCRdb holds only in-frame clones, not every one. The sample consists of fewer than 250,000 clones, 65% to 80% of them appearing once. The chain employs TRBV28 and TRBJ2-1; TRBD1 aligns across 9 bases. The receptor comes from a woman aged 50 to 65 with acute or convalescent COVID-19. Sample: peripheral blood. For the CDR3, the DNA is TGTGCCAGCAGGGCCAGTCTCGGGACAGGGACCAATGAGCAGTTCTTC. Its protein product is CASRASLGTGTNEQFF.